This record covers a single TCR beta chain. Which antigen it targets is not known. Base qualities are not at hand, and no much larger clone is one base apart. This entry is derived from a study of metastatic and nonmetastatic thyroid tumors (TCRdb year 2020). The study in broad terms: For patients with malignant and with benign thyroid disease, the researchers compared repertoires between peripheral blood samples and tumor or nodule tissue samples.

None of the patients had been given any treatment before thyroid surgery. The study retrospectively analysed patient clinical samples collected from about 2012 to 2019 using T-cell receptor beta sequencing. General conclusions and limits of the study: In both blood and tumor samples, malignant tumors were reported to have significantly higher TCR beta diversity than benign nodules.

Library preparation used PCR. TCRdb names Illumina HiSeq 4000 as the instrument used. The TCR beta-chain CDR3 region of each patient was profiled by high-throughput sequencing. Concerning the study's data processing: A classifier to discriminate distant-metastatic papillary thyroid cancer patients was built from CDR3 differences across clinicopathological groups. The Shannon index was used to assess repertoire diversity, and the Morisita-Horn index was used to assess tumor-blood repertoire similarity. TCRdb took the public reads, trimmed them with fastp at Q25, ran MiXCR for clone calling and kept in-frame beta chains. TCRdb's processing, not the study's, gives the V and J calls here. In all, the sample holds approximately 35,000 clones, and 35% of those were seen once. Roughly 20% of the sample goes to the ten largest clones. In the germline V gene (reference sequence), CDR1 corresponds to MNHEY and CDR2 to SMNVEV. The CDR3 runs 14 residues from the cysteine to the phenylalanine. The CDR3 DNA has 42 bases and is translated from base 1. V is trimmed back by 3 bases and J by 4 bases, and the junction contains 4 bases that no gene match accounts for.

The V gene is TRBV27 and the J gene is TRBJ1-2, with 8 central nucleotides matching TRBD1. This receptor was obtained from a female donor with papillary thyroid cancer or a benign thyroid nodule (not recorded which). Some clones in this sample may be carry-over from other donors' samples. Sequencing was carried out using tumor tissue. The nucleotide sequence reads TGTGCCAGCAGTTTCGCGGGACAGGTCTATGGCTACACCTTC. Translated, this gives CASSFAGQVYGYTF.